The 5 T cell receptor beta chains presented below share a single source sample, sequenced in a study of blood T cell repertoires in COVID-19. TCRdb's copy holds only in-frame clones and misses some; the assay was immunoSEQ multiplex PCR. The table lists about 150,000 clones, about 88% of them singletons, with approximately 2.4% in the top ten. The sample comprised peripheral blood. The receptor source for this set is a woman in her seventies with acute or convalescent COVID-19.

The chain recombines TRBV20-1 with TRBJ1-2, with D possibly being TRBD1 (5 bases). The V gene's germline CDR1 is DFQATT and CDR2 SNEGSKA (reference sequence). Trimming cost V 3 bases and J 5 bases, with 10 bases left between them. CDR3 length equals 12 residues. This chain's CDR3 is CSASGGGYGYTF. The CDR3 DNA reads as TGCAGTGCTAGTGGCGGGGGTTATGGCTACACCTTC.

This chain uses TRBV6-5 with TRBJ1-1, with a weak D call TRBD1 (6 bases). Looked up from germline, CDR1 is MNHEY and CDR2 is SVGAGI. This CDR3 spans 14 amino acids. Trimming took 6 bases from V and 3 from J, leaving 14 bases between them. The CDR3 coding sequence is TGTGCCAGCAGGGTTTACAGGGATGACACTGAAGCTTTCTTT. Its translation is CASRVYRDDTEAFF.

This clone has a handful of counts. This rearrangement joins TRBV2 to TRBJ2-2; D is perhaps TRBD1 (5 bases). Trimming stripped 6 bases from V and 3 bases from J, with 11 bases between. CDR3 length: 14 residues. In germline, CDR1 is SNHLY, CDR2 FYNNEI. The CDR3, as DNA: TGTGCCAGCAGCACGGACACGTACACCGGGGAGCTGTTTTTT. The encoded protein is CASSTDTYTGELFF.

This rearrangement joins TRBV27 to TRBJ1-1, with D possibly being TRBD1 (6 bases). V was cut by 5 bases and J by 6 bases, with 16 bases left in between. The CDR3 sequence is 14 residues long. The germline V gene has CDR1 MNHEY and CDR2 SMNVEV (reference sequence). CDR3 amino acids: CASSPYREGAEAFF. The CDR3 DNA sequence: TGTGCCAGCAGTCCATACAGGGAAGGTGCTGAAGCTTTCTTT.

The gene calls are TRBV7-2 and TRBJ2-7; 9 bases align to TRBD2. Trimming removed 5 bases from V and 1 base from J; junction bases left unmatched: 3. Germline V CDR1 and CDR2: SGHTA, FQGNSA. This CDR3 contains 14 residues. The CDR3, as DNA: TGTGCCAGCAGCCGGACTAGCGCATCCTACGAGCAGTACTTC. Amino acid sequence: CASSRTSASYEQYF.